Following are 5 T cell receptor beta chains from one sample sequenced in a study of a mutant IDH1 vaccine in newly diagnosed glioma. No antigens are known for them. Stated time point: week 5, during vaccination. Vaccine doses each comprised 300 ug of mutant IDH1 20-mer peptide, with topical imiquimod. The repertoire was sequenced with immunoSEQ multiplex PCR; TCRdb's copy has only in-frame clones and lacks some. The sample holds 30,000 to 35,000 clones, 55% to 60% seen once. Material: PBMCs, obtained from a glioma patient whose treatment included an IDH1 peptide vaccine. All receptors derive from a woman aged 18-29 years with glioma.

The J gene is TRBJ1-2, the V gene TRBV9; TRBD1 matches at 10 bases. The germline V gene encodes CDR1 SGDLS and CDR2 YYNGEE. J was trimmed by 6 bases and V by 4 bases; bases with no gene match: 9. The CDR3 is made up of 15 amino acids. The CDR3 bases are TGTGCCAGCAGCCCGAGCGACAGGGGGCTTCATGGCTACACCTTC. The encoded protein is CASSPSDRGLHGYTF. Filled out from reference TRBV9 and TRBJ1-2, the complete variable domain reads DSGVTQTPKHLITATGQRVTLRCSPRSGDLSVYWYQQSLDQGLQFLIQYYNGEERAKGNILERFSAQQFPDLHSELNLSSLELGDSALYFCASSPSDRGLHGYTFGSGTRLTVV.

The table lists this clone with a few counts. The rearrangement joins TRBV19 to TRBJ1-5; D is unresolved. The CDR3 loop spans 15 amino acids. V was trimmed by 0 bases and J by 4 bases, leaving 10 bases between them. Per germline, CDR1 LNHDA and CDR2 SQIVND (reference sequence). The chain's CDR3 is CASSIDRSPNQPQHF. The DNA for the CDR3 is TGTGCCAGTAGTATAGATCGGTCACCAAATCAGCCCCAGCATTTT.

The chain has TRBV6-6 and TRBJ2-7, with D tentatively TRBD2 (6 bases). The CDR3 spans 15 residues. Germline V gene data show CDR1 as MNHNY and CDR2 as SVGAGI (reference sequence). Between the trimmed V and J ends, which lost 9 bases and 0 bases, there was a span of 18 bases. The DNA for the CDR3 is TGTGCCAGTGCAACCTCCGGGACTCACTCCTACGAGCAGTACTTC. Translating it yields CASATSGTHSYEQYF.

The J gene is TRBJ1-2, the V gene TRBV6-4; a possible D gene is TRBD1 (6 bases). Trimming took 2 bases from V and 7 from J, leaving 14 bases between them. Germline loops: CDR1 MRHNA, CDR2 SNTAGT. This CDR3 has 14 amino acids. The CDR3 bases are TGTGCCAGCAGTGACCGGCCAGGGGCGGGTGGCTACACCTTC. It specifies CASSDRPGAGGYTF.

The V and J genes are TRBV29-1 and TRBJ2-3, with a possible D match to TRBD2 (6 bases). V lost 3 bases and J lost 0, with 25 bases in between. CDR3 length: 19 amino acids. Per germline, CDR1 SQVTM and CDR2 ANQGSEA. The CDR3 spells CSVDLSVKPGRPSTDTQYF. In nucleotides, the CDR3 is TGCAGCGTTGATCTCTCGGTGAAACCCGGGAGACCTAGCACAGATACGCAGTATTTT.